The subject of this entry is one T cell receptor beta chain. What it binds is not known. Trimming shortened V by 5 bases and J by 2 bases, and 13 bases separated the two germline ends. The CDR3 contains 14 residues. Germline V gene sequence: CDR1 MDHEN, CDR2 SYDVKM. The sample originates from a study of radiotherapy plus CTLA-4 blockade in lung cancer. Broader study findings: Response, reportedly, was best predicted by interferon-beta along with early blood T cell clone dynamics.

The protocol was immunoSEQ multiplex PCR, while the TCRdb copy is restricted to in-frame clones and leaves out a portion. Of roughly 68,000 clones detected, roughly 80% appear once; the ten largest clones hold 7.1%. The specimen was peripheral blood, collected from a patient treated with radiotherapy plus ipilimumab. The chain has TRBV28 and TRBJ2-7; the D gene is possibly TRBD1 (5 bases). The receptor was derived from a human donor with non-small cell lung cancer who had a complete response to radiotherapy plus ipilimumab. CDR3 protein: CASSVGQGTYEQYV. CDR3 bases: TGTGCCAGCAGTGTGGGGCAGGGAACCTACGAGCAGTACGTC.